This is a list of T cell receptor beta chains from one sample in a study of blood T cell repertoires in COVID-19. The repertoire was sequenced with immunoSEQ multiplex PCR; TCRdb's copy has only in-frame clones and lacks some. Counted here are about 160,000 clones, roughly 84% occurring once; the ten biggest clones make up roughly 9%. Sequenced material: peripheral blood. The receptors shown here come from a woman of 80 years or more with active or convalescent COVID-19. The CDR3 runs from the conserved cysteine through the conserved F or W. A D gene is named only where the DNA matches it firmly. Size is stated for part of the rows, as once, few or many counts, or as a class when the clone is expanded.

D gene	CDR3 length	V gene	J gene	clone size	CDR3 protein	CDR3 DNA
.	14	TRBV3-1/TRBV3-2	TRBJ1-2	.	CASSQHHSNYGYTF	TGTGCCAGCAGCCAACACCACTCAAACTATGGCTACACCTTC
TRBD1	12	TRBV2	TRBJ1-2	few	CASTDRGEGYTF	TGTGCCAGCACAGACAGGGGAGAAGGCTACACCTTC
TRBD1	15	TRBV11-2	TRBJ1-2	.	CASSHGQGALRGYTF	TGTGCCAGCAGTCACGGACAGGGGGCACTCCGGGGCTACACCTTC
.	16	TRBV6-6	TRBJ1-4	.	CASSYSQQDQGEKLFF	TGTGCCAGCAGTTACTCTCAACAGGACCAAGGGGAAAAACTGTTTTTT
.	16	TRBV6-5	TRBJ1-1	.	CASSYGSAGRKTEAFF	TGTGCCAGCAGTTACGGATCGGCAGGGAGGAAAACTGAAGCTTTCTTT
TRBD2	13	TRBV12-3/TRBV12-4	TRBJ2-6	.	CASRLAGANVLTF	TGTGCCAGCAGACTAGCGGGGGCCAACGTCCTGACTTTC
.	16	TRBV5-1	TRBJ1-1	.	CASSFGPGTTNTEAFF	.
TRBD1	17	TRBV7-9	TRBJ2-7	.	CASSPMMGQGFFGEQYF	TGTGCCAGCAGCCCCATGATGGGACAGGGGTTCTTCGGCGAGCAGTACTTC
.	17	TRBV27	TRBJ2-6	.	CASSNRQFMSGANVLTF	TGTGCCAGCAGTAACAGACAGTTTATGTCTGGGGCCAACGTCCTGACTTTC
.	15	TRBV11-2	TRBJ1-1	.	CASSLKGFWGAEAFF	TGTGCCAGCAGCTTAAAGGGGTTTTGGGGCGCTGAAGCTTTCTTT
.	16	TRBV10-2	TRBJ2-5	.	CASSESWGRKKETQYF	TGCGCCAGCAGTGAGTCGTGGGGCAGGAAGAAGGAGACCCAGTACTTC
.	17	TRBV7-9	TRBJ1-4	once	CASSSKDRNSLNEKLFF	TGTGCCAGCAGCTCTAAAGATAGGAACAGTTTAAATGAAAAACTGTTTTTT
TRBD2	14	TRBV6-5	TRBJ2-5	.	CASSPGGFQETQYF	TGTGCCAGCAGCCCGGGGGGGTTCCAAGAGACCCAGTACTTC
.	16	TRBV5-5	TRBJ1-1	.	CASSLDREFMNTEAFF	TGTGCCAGCAGCTTGGACAGGGAATTCATGAACACTGAAGCTTTCTTT
.	10	TRBV24-1	TRBJ2-1	.	CATPTGEQFF	TGTGCCACCCCTACGGGGGAGCAGTTCTTC
TRBD1	11	TRBV20-1	TRBJ2-1	.	CSAYRGNEQFF	TGCAGTGCGTACAGGGGCAATGAGCAGTTCTTC
TRBD1	17	TRBV27	TRBJ1-1	.	CASSTRDRGFVNTEAFF	TGTGCCAGCAGTACCCGGGACAGGGGTTTCGTGAACACTGAAGCTTTCTTT
.	16	TRBV4-2	TRBJ2-2	.	CASSQEMYSGAGELFF	TGTGCCAGCAGCCAAGAGATGTACTCGGGGGCCGGGGAGCTGTTTTTT
.	13	TRBV4-1	TRBJ2-1	.	CASSHAGNNEQFF	TGCGCCAGCAGCCACGCGGGCAACAATGAGCAGTTCTTC
.	12	TRBV2	TRBJ1-1	.	CASRDMNTEAFF	TGTGCCAGCCGAGACATGAACACTGAAGCTTTCTTT
.	16	TRBV14	TRBJ1-6	few	CASSQGSGGYNSPLHF	TGTGCCAGCAGCCAAGGTTCCGGGGGTTATAATTCACCCCTCCACTTT
.	16	TRBV7-2	TRBJ1-2	.	CASSLGLGGFDYGYTF	TGTGCCAGCAGCTTAGGGTTGGGGGGTTTTGACTATGGCTACACCTTC
.	17	TRBV28	TRBJ1-1	.	CASSRPVGVRLDTEAFF	TGTGCCAGCAGCCGCCCCGTAGGGGTTCGACTGGACACTGAAGCTTTCTTT
TRBD1	16	TRBV5-3	TRBJ1-5	.	CARSVTTGQGARPQHF	TGTGCCAGAAGCGTGACCACGGGACAGGGGGCGCGACCCCAGCATTTT
TRBD1	13	TRBV14	TRBJ1-1	.	CASSQGQGTEAFF	TGTGCCAGCAGCCAGGGACAGGGCACTGAAGCTTTCTTT
.	15	TRBV6-2/TRBV6-3	TRBJ2-2	.	CASTPALVGAGELFF	TGTGCCAGCACCCCCGCCCTAGTAGGCGCCGGGGAGCTGTTTTTT
.	12	TRBV5-5	TRBJ1-5	.	CASSRSGGPQHF	TGTGCCAGCAGCCGAAGCGGGGGGCCCCAGCATTTT
.	14	TRBV6-5	TRBJ1-5	.	CASSLRQKDQPQHF	TGTGCCAGCAGCCTAAGACAAAAGGATCAGCCCCAGCATTTT
.	17	TRBV4-1	TRBJ1-1	.	CASSREGATGFNTEAFF	TGCGCCAGCAGCCGAGAAGGGGCCACAGGGTTTAACACTGAAGCTTTCTTT
.	16	TRBV18	TRBJ2-6	.	CASSPQTEAGANVLTF	TGTGCCAGCTCACCCCAGACGGAGGCTGGGGCCAACGTCCTGACTTTC
TRBD1	14	TRBV5-1	TRBJ1-4	.	CASRDRATNEKLFF	TGCGCCAGCAGGGACAGGGCAACTAATGAAAAACTGTTTTTT
.	16	TRBV18	TRBJ2-2	.	CASSPMDSGYTGELFF	TGTGCCAGCTCACCGATGGATAGCGGCTACACCGGGGAGCTGTTTTTT
TRBD2	18	TRBV9	TRBJ2-3	.	CASSVGTSGGSGRDTQYF	TGTGCCAGCAGCGTCGGGACTAGCGGGGGATCGGGGCGGGATACGCAGTATTTT
.	13	TRBV3-1/TRBV3-2	TRBJ1-5	.	CASSQGLGQPQHF	TGTGCCAGCAGCCAGGGACTGGGTCAGCCCCAGCATTTT
.	13	TRBV12-3/TRBV12-4	TRBJ1-5	.	CASTTDSNQPQHF	TGTGCCAGCACTACAGATAGCAATCAGCCCCAGCATTTT
TRBD1	15	TRBV4-2	TRBJ1-1	few	CASSQGLSGTGEAFF	TGTGCCAGCAGCCAAGGCCTAAGTGGGACAGGTGAAGCTTTCTTT
.	16	TRBV7-2	TRBJ1-5	.	CASSLDGRPHDQPQHF	TGTGCCAGCAGCTTAGACGGCAGGCCCCATGATCAGCCCCAGCATTTT
.	15	TRBV19	TRBJ1-6	.	CASSPSRGSNSPLHF	TGTGCCAGTAGCCCGAGTAGGGGGAGTAATTCACCCCTCCACTTT
.	19	TRBV4-3	TRBJ1-4	.	CASSQDPPSVVTSNEKLFF	TGCGCCAGCAGCCAAGATCCTCCCTCTGTCGTAACATCTAATGAAAAACTGTTTTTT
TRBD1	16	TRBV5-1	TRBJ1-1	.	CASSSGQGRMDTEAFF	TGCGCCAGCAGCTCCGGACAGGGCCGTATGGACACTGAAGCTTTCTTT
.	12	TRBV6-5	TRBJ1-2	.	CASSLRGWGYTF	TGTGCCAGCAGTTTACGCGGGTGGGGCTACACCTTC
.	11	TRBV7-9	TRBJ1-1	.	CASQGRTEAFF	TGTGCCAGTCAGGGAAGGACTGAAGCTTTCTTT
.	11	TRBV12-3/TRBV12-4	TRBJ1-4	.	CASSYREKLFF	TGTGCCAGCAGTTACAGGGAAAAACTGTTTTTT
TRBD1	14	TRBV6-6	TRBJ1-1	.	CASSPQGARTEAFF	TGTGCCAGCAGTCCACAGGGGGCTCGGACTGAAGCTTTCTTT
.	14	TRBV7-2	TRBJ2-3	.	CASSLGGGGTPQYF	TGTGCCAGCAGCTTAGGGGGAGGTGGTACCCCGCAGTATTTT
.	14	TRBV13	TRBJ1-4	.	CASSLRSGGGKLFF	TGTGCCAGCAGCTTACGTTCCGGGGGAGGGAAACTGTTTTTT
.	16	TRBV5-1	TRBJ2-2	.	CASSFKTAWNTGELFF	TGCGCCAGCAGCTTCAAGACAGCCTGGAACACCGGGGAGCTGTTTTTT